This T cell receptor beta chain was sequenced in a study of T cells in Graves' hyperthyroidism and ophthalmopathy. The study, taken as a whole, reports: Separation of ophthalmopathy from stable hyperthyroidism was achieved by a 13 V-J model. In validation, the model predicted ophthalmopathy. These predictions came a median roughly 6 months before onset.

With respect to this clonotype: As yet, its antigen is unknown.

Germline V gene data show CDR1 as SGDLS and CDR2 as YYNGEE. This CDR3 has 16 residues. J gave up 10 bases and V 3 bases, and 11 bases lay outside the gene matches. Fresh 10 ml peripheral blood yielded PBMCs. Amplified regions were TCR beta CDR3 sequences from RNA transcripts. TCR CDR3 regions were first amplified by RT-PCR with HTBI primers. TCRdb reprocessed the multiplex PCR reads with MiXCR, giving one entry per CDR3 protein. The sample records around 300,000 distinct CDR3 sequences, about 20% being singletons. The TCR was taken from a man between 25 and 39 years old with Graves' ophthalmopathy. The J gene is TRBJ1-6, the V gene TRBV9; TRBD1 matches 9 bases. Sequenced sample: blood. As DNA, the CDR3 is TGTGCCAGCAGCGAACAGGGGGCGTTCGCCGGATCACCCCTCCACTTT. It is translated as CASSEQGAFAGSPLHF.